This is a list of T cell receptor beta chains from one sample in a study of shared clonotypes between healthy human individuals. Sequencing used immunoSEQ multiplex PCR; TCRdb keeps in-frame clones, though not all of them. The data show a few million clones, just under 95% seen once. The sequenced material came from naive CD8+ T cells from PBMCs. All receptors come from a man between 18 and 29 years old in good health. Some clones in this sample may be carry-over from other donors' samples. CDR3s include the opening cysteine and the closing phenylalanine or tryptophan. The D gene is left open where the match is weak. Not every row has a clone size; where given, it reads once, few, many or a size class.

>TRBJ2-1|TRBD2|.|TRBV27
CASSLRGLAPLGDEQFF
TGTGCCAGCAGTTTAAGGGGACTAGCGCCCTTGGGCGATGAGCAGTTCTTC
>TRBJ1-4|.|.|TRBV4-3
CASSHRLLKATNEKLFF
TGCGCCAGCAGCCATCGCCTCCTCAAAGCAACTAATGAAAAACTGTTTTTT
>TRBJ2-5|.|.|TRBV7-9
CASSPPTGMQETQYF
TGTGCCAGCAGCCCGCCGACTGGGATGCAAGAGACCCAGTACTTC
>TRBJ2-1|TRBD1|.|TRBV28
CASSGGDRESSYNEQFF
TGTGCCAGCAGCGGAGGGGACAGGGAAAGCTCCTACAATGAGCAGTTCTTC
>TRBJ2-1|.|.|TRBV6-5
CASKGLSSYNEQFF
TGTGCCAGCAAGGGCCTAAGCTCCTACAATGAGCAGTTCTTC
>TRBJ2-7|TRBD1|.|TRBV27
CASSSQPGQGAEQYF
TGTGCCAGCAGTTCACAGCCAGGACAGGGAGCCGAGCAGTACTTC
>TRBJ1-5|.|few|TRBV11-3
CASRRTLYQPQHF
TGTGCCAGCAGACGGACACTGTATCAGCCCCAGCATTTT
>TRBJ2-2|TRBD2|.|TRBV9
CASSHPTSGRDTGELFF
TGTGCCAGCAGTCATCCTACTAGCGGGCGGGACACCGGGGAGCTGTTTTTT
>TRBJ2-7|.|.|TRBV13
CASSLAGTYEQYF
TGTGCCAGCAGCCTAGCAGGAACCTACGAGCAGTACTTC
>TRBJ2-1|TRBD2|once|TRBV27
CASSPFRGDNEQFF
TGTGCCAGCAGTCCATTCCGGGGGGACAATGAGCAGTTCTTC
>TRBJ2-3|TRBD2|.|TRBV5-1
CASSQLTGTRITDTQYF
TGCGCCAGCAGTCAACTAACGGGGACTAGAATCACAGATACGCAGTATTTT
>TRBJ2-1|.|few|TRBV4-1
CASSPQPLGQNCIF
TGCGCCAGCAGCCCTCAACCCCTGGGGCAAAACTGTATCTTC
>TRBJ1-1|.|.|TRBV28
CASSFLQGRGDTEAFF
TGTGCCAGCAGTTTCTTACAGGGAAGGGGGGACACTGAAGCTTTCTTT